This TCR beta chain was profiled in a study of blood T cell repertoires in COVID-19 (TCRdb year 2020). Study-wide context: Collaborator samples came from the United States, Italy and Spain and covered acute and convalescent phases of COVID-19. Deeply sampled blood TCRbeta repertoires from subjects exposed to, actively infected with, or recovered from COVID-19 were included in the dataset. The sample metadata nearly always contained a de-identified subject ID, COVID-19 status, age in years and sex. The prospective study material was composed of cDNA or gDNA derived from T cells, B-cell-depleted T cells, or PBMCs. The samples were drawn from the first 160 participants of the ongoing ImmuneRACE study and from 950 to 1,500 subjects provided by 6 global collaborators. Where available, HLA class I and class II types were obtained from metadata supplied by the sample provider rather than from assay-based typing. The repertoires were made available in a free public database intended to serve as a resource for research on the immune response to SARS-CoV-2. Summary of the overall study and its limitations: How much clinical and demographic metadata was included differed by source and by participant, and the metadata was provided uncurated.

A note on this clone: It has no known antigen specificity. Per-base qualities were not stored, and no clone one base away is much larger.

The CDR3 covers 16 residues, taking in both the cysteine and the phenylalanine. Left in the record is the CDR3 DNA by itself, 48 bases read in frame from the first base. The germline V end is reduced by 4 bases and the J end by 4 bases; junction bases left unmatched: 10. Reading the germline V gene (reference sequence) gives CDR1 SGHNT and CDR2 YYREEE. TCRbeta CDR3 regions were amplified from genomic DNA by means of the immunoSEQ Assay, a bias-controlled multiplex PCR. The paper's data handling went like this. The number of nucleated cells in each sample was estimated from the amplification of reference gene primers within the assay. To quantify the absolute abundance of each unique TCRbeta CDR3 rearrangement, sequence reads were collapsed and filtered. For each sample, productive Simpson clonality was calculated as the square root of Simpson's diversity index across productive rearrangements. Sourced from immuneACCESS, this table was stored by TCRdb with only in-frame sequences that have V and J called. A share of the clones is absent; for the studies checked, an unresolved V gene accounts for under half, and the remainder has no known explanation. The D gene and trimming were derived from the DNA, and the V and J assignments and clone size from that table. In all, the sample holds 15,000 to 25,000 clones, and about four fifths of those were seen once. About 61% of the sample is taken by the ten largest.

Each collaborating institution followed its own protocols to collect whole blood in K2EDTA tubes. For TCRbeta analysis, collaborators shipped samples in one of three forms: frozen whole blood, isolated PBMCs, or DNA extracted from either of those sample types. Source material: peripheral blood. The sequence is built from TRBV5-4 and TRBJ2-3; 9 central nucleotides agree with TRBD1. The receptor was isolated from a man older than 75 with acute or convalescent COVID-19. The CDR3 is CASSRLGQGSADTQYF. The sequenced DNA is TGTGCCAGCAGCCGGCTAGGACAGGGGAGTGCAGATACGCAGTATTTT.